The rows below give T cell receptor beta chains drawn from one sample of a study of T cell responses to AZD1222 COVID-19 vaccine. TCRdb's copy holds only in-frame clones and misses some; the assay was immunoSEQ multiplex PCR. Of 180,000 or so clones detected, 70% to 90% appear once; the ten largest clones hold 25% to 30%. The sequences come from peripheral blood, collected 28 days after the second AZD1222 dose. All receptors derive from an adult who received the AZD1222 COVID-19 vaccine. The CDR3 runs from the conserved cysteine through the conserved F or W.

CDR3 protein: CATREGWTGELFF
J gene: TRBJ2-2
V gene: TRBV11-1

CDR3 protein: CASSSFGQGEKLFF
J gene: TRBJ1-4
V gene: TRBV7-2

CDR3 protein: CASSSRQFTDTQYF
J gene: TRBJ2-3
V gene: TRBV27

CDR3 protein: CASKTGGSYNEQFF
J gene: TRBJ2-1
V gene: TRBV10-2

CDR3 protein: CASSRFPQGSGNTIYF
J gene: TRBJ1-3
V gene: TRBV21-1

CDR3 protein: CASSLALGHANTGELFF
J gene: TRBJ2-2
V gene: TRBV11-2

CDR3 protein: CASSATRGTVNEQFF
J gene: TRBJ2-1
V gene: TRBV9

CDR3 protein: CASRSSAQPGAQYF
J gene: TRBJ2-5
V gene: TRBV27

CDR3 protein: CSVEHSNTEAFF
J gene: TRBJ1-1
V gene: TRBV29-1

CDR3 protein: CASMPTSGSYNEQFF
J gene: TRBJ2-1
V gene: TRBV3-1/TRBV3-2

CDR3 protein: CASSLPGTTSYEQYF
J gene: TRBJ2-7
V gene: TRBV28

CDR3 protein: CASSLSAWAGTEAFF
J gene: TRBJ1-1
V gene: TRBV4-3

CDR3 protein: CASSVYTATNEKLFF
J gene: TRBJ1-4
V gene: TRBV9

CDR3 protein: CASSQDGRGVTDEQYF
J gene: TRBJ2-7
V gene: TRBV4-2

CDR3 protein: CASSQDYRNEQFF
J gene: TRBJ2-1
V gene: TRBV4-3